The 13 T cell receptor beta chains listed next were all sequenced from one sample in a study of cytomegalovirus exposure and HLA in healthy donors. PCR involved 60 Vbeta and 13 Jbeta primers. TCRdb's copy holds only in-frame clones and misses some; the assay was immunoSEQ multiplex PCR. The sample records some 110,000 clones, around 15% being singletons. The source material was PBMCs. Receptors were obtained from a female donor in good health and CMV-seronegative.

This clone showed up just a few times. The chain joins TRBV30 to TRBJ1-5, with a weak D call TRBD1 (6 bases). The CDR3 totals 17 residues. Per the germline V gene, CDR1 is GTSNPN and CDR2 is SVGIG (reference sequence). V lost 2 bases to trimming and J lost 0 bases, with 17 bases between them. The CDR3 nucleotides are TGTGCCTGGAGTTACCCCCCCGGACAGCTTAGCAATCAGCCCCAGCATTTT. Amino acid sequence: CAWSYPPGQLSNQPQHF.

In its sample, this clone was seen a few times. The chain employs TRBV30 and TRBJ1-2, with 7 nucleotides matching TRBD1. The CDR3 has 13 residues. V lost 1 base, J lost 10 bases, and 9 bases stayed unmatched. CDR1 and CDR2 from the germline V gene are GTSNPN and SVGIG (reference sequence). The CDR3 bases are TGTGCCTGGAGTGAGGGACAGCCCACCACCTACACCTTC. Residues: CAWSEGQPTTYTF. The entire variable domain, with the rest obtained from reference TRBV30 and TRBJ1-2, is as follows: SQTIHQWPATLVQPVGSPLSLECTVEGTSNPNLYWYRQAAGRGLQLLFYSVGIGQISSEVPQNLSASRPQDRQFILSSKKLLLSDSGFYLCAWSEGQPTTYTFGSGTRLTVV.

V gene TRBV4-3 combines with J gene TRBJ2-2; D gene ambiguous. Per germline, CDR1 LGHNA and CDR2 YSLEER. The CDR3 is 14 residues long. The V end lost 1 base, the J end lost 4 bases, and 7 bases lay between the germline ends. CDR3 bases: TGCGCCAGCAGCCAAGGTCGCGTCACCGGGGAGCTGTTTTTT. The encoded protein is CASSQGRVTGELFF.

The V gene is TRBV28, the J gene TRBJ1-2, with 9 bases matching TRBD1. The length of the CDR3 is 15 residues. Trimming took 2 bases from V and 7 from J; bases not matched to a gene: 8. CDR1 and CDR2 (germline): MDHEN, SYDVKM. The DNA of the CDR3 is TGTGCCAGCAGTTTAAGGGGGGACAGGGCGTTTGGCTACACCTTC. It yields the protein CASSLRGDRAFGYTF.

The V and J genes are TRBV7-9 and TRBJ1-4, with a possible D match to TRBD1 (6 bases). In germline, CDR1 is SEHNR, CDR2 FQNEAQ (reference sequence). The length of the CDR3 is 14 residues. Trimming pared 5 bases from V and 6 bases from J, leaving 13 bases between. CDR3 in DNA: TGTGCCAGCAGCCCACAGGGTTTAGATGAAAAACTGTTTTTT. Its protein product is CASSPQGLDEKLFF.

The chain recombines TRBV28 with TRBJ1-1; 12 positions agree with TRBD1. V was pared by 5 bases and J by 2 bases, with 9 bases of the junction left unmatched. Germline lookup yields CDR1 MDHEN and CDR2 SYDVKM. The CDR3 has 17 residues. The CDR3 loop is CASSPYPGQGANTEAFF. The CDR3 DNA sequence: TGTGCCAGCAGTCCTTACCCGGGACAGGGGGCTAACACTGAAGCTTTCTTT.

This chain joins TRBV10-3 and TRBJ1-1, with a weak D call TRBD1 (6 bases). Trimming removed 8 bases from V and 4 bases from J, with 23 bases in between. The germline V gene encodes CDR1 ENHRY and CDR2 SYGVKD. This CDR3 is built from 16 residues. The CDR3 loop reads CAIQATGASAGTEAFF. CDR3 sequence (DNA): TGTGCCATCCAAGCGACAGGAGCTAGTGCGGGCACTGAAGCTTTCTTT.

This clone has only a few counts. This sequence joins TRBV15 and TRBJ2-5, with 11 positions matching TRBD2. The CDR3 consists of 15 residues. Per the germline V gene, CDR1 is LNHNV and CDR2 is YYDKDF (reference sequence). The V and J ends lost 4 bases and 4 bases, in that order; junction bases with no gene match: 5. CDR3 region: CATSNVGTSGETQYF. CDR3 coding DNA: TGTGCCACCAGCAATGTTGGGACTAGCGGAGAGACCCAGTACTTC.

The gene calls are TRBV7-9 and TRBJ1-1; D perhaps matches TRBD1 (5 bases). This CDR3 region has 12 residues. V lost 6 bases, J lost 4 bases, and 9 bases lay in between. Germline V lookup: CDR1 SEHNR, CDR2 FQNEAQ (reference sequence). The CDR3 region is CASSPDSTEAFF. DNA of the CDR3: TGTGCCAGCAGTCCCGACAGCACTGAAGCTTTCTTT.

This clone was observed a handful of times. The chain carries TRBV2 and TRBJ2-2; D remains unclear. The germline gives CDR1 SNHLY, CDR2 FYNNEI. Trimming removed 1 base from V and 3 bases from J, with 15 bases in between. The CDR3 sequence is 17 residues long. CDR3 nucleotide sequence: TGTGCCAGCAGTGAAGAAGGCGCGACAAGTCACACCGGGGAGCTGTTTTTT. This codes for CASSEEGATSHTGELFF. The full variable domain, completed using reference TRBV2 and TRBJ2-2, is EPEVTQTPSHQVTQMGQEVILRCVPISNHLYFYWYRQILGQKVEFLVSFYNNEISEKSEIFDDQFSVERPDGSNFTLKIRSTKLEDSAMYFCASSEEGATSHTGELFFGEGSRLTVL.

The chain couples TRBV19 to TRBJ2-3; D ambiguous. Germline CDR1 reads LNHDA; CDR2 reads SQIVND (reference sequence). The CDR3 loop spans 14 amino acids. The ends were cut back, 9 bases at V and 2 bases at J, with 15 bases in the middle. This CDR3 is CASRYVYDTDTQYF. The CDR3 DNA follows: TGTGCCAGCCGCTACGTATATGACACAGATACGCAGTATTTT.

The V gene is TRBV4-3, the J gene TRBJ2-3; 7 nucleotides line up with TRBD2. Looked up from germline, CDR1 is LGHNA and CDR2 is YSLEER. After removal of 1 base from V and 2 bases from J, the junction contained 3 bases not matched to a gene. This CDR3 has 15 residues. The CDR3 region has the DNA TGCGCCAGCAGCCAAGTGGGGGGGATCACAGATACGCAGTATTTT. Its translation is CASSQVGGITDTQYF.

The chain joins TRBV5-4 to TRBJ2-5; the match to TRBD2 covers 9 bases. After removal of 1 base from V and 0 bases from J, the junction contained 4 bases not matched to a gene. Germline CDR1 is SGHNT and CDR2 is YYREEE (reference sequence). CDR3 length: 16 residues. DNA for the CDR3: TGTGCCAGCAGCTTGCCCGGGACTAGCTACCAAGAGACCCAGTACTTC. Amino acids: CASSLPGTSYQETQYF.